The 14 T cell receptor beta chains below come from one sample, sequenced in a study of response to subunit inactivated influenza vaccine. TCRdb itself ran the RT-PCR reads through MiXCR, one entry per CDR3 protein. The sample holds around 190,000 distinct CDR3 sequences, roughly 14% seen once. Sequenced here: CD8+ T cells sorted from PBMCs, sampled more than 4 days after vaccination. The receptors originated from a man aged 50 or older who received an inactivated influenza vaccine.

V gene TRBV12-3 or TRBV12-4 combines with J gene TRBJ2-7; 8 bases match TRBD1. Losses at the gene ends were 4 bases for V and 7 bases for J; bases not matched to a gene: 9. The CDR3 totals 14 residues. The CDR3 DNA reads as TGTGCCAGCAGTTCCCGGCAGGGGGCCCCGGAGCAGTACTTC. Its protein product is CASSSRQGAPEQYF.

The V and J genes are TRBV12-3 or TRBV12-4 and TRBJ2-7; the D is unclear. CDR3 length: 14 residues. Trimming took off 6 bases at V and 6 bases at J, with 18 bases between the two ends. CDR3 region: CASSQRGFSPEQYF. The CDR3 region has the DNA TGTGCCAGCAGCCAGCGTGGGTTTTCCCCCGAGCAGTACTTC.

This clonotype was counted between two and nine times. The CDR3 region has the DNA TGCGCCAGCAGCCAAGATTATGCCAGTAAAGAGCAGTACTTC. It translates to CASSQDYASKEQYF. This chain joins TRBV4-3 and TRBJ2-7, with D uncertain. The CDR3 is 14 amino acids. Germline assignment: CDR1 LGHNA and CDR2 YSLEER. The germline V and J ends were trimmed by 0 bases and 7 bases, with 13 bases remaining between them.

This clonotype appeared a few times. This rearrangement joins TRBV27 to TRBJ2-7; a possible D gene is TRBD2 (6 bases). V was trimmed by 4 bases and J by 2 bases, leaving 21 bases between them. Germline V CDR1 and CDR2: MNHEY, SMNVEV (reference sequence). This CDR3 comprises 17 residues. The CDR3 sequence is CASSYGDRLGLTYEQYF. The CDR3 DNA follows: TGTGCCAGCAGTTACGGGGACCGGTTGGGACTCACCTACGAGCAGTACTTC.

This chain joins TRBV28 and TRBJ2-7; D may correspond to TRBD1 or TRBD2 (5 bases each). The length of the CDR3 is 14 residues. Germline assignment: CDR1 MDHEN and CDR2 SYDVKM. Trimming stripped 3 bases from V and 4 bases from J, with 13 bases between. The CDR3 DNA reads as TGTGCCAGCAGTTTCGGGACGGAAGGATACGAGCAGTACTTC. Encoded protein: CASSFGTEGYEQYF.

This clonotype was seen more than once but under ten times. The V gene is TRBV5-6, the J gene TRBJ2-1; D not certain. CDR1 SGHDT and CDR2 YYEEEE come from the germline V gene. CDR3 length: 16 amino acids. Between the trimmed V and J ends, which lost 3 bases and 0 bases, there was a span of 13 bases. For the CDR3, the DNA is TGTGCCAGCAGCTCTATTACAGACATCTCCTACAATGAGCAGTTCTTC. Translated: CASSSITDISYNEQFF.

The chain recombines TRBV7-9 with TRBJ1-2; no firm D call. Germline V gives CDR1 SEHNR, CDR2 FQNEAQ (reference sequence). The CDR3 is 13 amino acids. Trimming cost V 6 bases and J 1 base, with 9 bases left between them. Here the CDR3 reads CASSTDYNYGYTF. The DNA for the CDR3 is TGTGCCAGCAGTACAGACTATAACTATGGCTACACCTTC.

This clonotype was counted many times. This rearrangement joins TRBV20-1 to TRBJ2-7, with 7 bases that match TRBD1. The CDR3 has 16 amino acids. V lost 0 bases to trimming and J lost 3 bases; unmatched junction nucleotides: 11. Germline CDR1 DFQATT, CDR2 SNEGSKA (reference sequence). CDR3 amino acids: CSARDFRGLSIYEQYF. The CDR3, as DNA: TGCAGTGCTAGAGATTTCAGGGGGTTATCCATCTACGAGCAGTACTTC.

This clonotype was seen only a few times. This rearrangement joins TRBV29-1 to TRBJ2-7; tentative D call: TRBD2 (6 bases). CDR1 is SQVTM, CDR2 ANQGSEA, per germline. The CDR3 has 13 residues. V was pared by 7 bases and J by 0 bases, with 13 bases between. CDR3 loop: CSASAGLSYEQYF. The CDR3 nucleotides read TGCAGCGCCTCAGCGGGTCTCTCCTACGAGCAGTACTTC.

This clonotype was observed a few times. This chain connects TRBV24-1 to TRBJ2-7; 9 bases are shared with TRBD1. V lost 4 bases, J lost 3 bases, and 9 bases stayed unmatched. CDR1 is KGHDR, CDR2 SFDVKD, per germline. There are 16 residues in the CDR3. The CDR3 spells CATSDSMPGQGYEQYF. The CDR3 coding sequence is TGTGCCACCAGTGACTCGATGCCGGGACAGGGCTACGAGCAGTACTTC.

Details on this clonotype: A much larger clone lies a single base off, so this may be a read error. The chain uses TRBV2 and TRBJ2-1; D gene ambiguous. With 3 bases removed from V and 6 bases from J, the gap between germline ends came to 0 bases. The germline V gene encodes CDR1 SNHLY and CDR2 FYNNEI. The CDR3 extends over 10 amino acids. The CDR3 DNA reads TGTGCCAGCAGTGACAATGAGCAGTTCTTC. This translates into CASSDNEQFF.

This clonotype was observed a handful of times. This chain links TRBV12-3 or TRBV12-4 with TRBJ2-3, with 11 bases fitting TRBD2. V lost 6 bases, J lost 6 bases, and 11 bases stayed unmatched. The length of the CDR3 is 16 residues. CDR3 sequence: CASSVPGLAVRDTQYF. The CDR3 DNA reads as TGTGCCAGCAGCGTCCCGGGACTAGCGGTTCGGGATACGCAGTATTTT.

The chain employs TRBV2 and TRBJ1-5; D is ambiguous. The CDR3 is 15 amino acids. V gave up 4 bases and J gave up 0 bases, with 10 bases separating them. In germline, CDR1 is SNHLY, CDR2 FYNNEI. The CDR3 loop reads CASSGAPDSNQPQHF. CDR3 DNA: TGTGCCAGCAGTGGGGCACCTGATAGCAATCAGCCCCAGCATTTT.

V and J are TRBV27 and TRBJ2-5; 13 nucleotides line up with TRBD2. The V gene end was trimmed by 5 bases and the J gene end by 5 bases; junction bases not matched to a gene: 8. Per the germline V gene, CDR1 is MNHEY and CDR2 is SMNVEV (reference sequence). The CDR3 totals 16 residues. CDR3 sequence (DNA): TGTGCCAGCAGTCCTGGACTAGCGGGAGTAGCGGAGACCCAGTACTTC. It translates to CASSPGLAGVAETQYF.